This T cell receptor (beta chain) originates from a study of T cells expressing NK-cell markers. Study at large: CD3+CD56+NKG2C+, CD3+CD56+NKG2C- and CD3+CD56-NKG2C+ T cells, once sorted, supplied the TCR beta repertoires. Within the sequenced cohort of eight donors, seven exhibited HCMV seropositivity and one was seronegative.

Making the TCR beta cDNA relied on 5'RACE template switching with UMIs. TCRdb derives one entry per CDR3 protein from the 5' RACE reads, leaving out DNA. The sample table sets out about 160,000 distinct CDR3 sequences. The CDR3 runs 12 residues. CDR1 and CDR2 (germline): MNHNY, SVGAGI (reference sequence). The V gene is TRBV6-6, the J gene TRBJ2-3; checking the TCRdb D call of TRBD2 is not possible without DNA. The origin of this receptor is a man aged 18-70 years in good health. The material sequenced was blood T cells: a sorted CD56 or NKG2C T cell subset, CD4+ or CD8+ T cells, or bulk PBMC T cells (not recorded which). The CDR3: CASTLFGDTQYF.